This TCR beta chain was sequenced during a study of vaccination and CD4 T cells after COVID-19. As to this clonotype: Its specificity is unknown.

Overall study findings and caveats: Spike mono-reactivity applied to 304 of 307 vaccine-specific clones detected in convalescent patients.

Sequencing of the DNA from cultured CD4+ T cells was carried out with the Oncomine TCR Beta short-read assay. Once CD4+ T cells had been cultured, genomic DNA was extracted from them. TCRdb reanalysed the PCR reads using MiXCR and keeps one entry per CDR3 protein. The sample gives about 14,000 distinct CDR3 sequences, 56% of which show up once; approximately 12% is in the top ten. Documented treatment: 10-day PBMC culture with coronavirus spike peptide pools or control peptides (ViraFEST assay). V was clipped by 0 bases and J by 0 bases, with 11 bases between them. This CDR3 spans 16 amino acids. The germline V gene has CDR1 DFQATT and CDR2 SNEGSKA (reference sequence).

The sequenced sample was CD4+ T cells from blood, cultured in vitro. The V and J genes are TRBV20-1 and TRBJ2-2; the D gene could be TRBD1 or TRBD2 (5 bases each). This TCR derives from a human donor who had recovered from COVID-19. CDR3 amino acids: CSARDPGRANTGELFF. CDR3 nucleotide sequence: TGCAGTGCTAGAGATCCGGGACGGGCGAACACCGGGGAGCTGTTTTTT.